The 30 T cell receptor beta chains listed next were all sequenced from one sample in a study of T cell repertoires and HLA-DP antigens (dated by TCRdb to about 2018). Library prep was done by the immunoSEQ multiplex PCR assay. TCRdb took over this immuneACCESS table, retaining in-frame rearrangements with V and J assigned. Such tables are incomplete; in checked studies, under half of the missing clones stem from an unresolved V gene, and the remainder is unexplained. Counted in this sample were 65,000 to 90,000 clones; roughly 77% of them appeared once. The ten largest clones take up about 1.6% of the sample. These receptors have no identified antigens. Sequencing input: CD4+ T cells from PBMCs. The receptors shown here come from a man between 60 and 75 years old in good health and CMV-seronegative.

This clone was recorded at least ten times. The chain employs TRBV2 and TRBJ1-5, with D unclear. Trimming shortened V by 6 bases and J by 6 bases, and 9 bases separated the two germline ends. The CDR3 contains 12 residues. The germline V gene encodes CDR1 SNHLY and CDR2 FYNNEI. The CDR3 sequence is CASRGEGQPQHF. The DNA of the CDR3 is TGTGCCAGCAGGGGTGAGGGTCAGCCCCAGCATTTT.

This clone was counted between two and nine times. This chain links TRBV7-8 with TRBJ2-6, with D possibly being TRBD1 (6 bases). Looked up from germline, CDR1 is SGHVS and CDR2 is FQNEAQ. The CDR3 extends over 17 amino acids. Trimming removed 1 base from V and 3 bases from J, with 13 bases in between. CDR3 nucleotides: TGTGCCAGCAGCTTAGAGAGTTGGGGGCATGGGGCCAACGTCCTGACTTTC. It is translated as CASSLESWGHGANVLTF.

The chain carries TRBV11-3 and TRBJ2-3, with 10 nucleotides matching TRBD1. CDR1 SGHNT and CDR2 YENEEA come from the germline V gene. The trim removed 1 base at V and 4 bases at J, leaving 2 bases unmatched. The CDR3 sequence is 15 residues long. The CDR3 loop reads CASSLGGTGADTQYF. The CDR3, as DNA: TGTGCCAGCAGCTTAGGTGGGACAGGGGCAGATACGCAGTATTTT.

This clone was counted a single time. The chain's CDR3 is CASRRRGIDTGELFF. CDR3 nucleotide sequence: TGTGCCAGCCGAAGGAGGGGGATCGACACCGGGGAGCTGTTTTTT. The chain employs TRBV7-9 and TRBJ2-2; D is possibly TRBD1 or TRBD2 (6 bases each). Germline V gene lookup returns CDR1 SEHNR and CDR2 FQNEAQ (reference sequence). This CDR3 is built from 15 residues. Trimming stripped 8 bases from V and 3 bases from J, with 16 bases between. Combining the CDR3 with reference TRBV7-9 and TRBJ2-2 gives the whole variable domain DTGVSQNPRHKITKRGQNVTFRCDPISEHNRLYWYRQTLGQGPEFLTYFQNEAQLEKSRLLSDRFSAERPKGSFSTLEIQRTEQGDSAMYLCASRRRGIDTGELFFGEGSRLTVL.

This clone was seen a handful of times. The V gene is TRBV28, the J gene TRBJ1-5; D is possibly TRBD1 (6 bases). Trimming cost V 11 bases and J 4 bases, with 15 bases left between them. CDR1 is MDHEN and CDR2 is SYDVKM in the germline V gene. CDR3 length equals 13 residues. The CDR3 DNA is TGTGCCTCAAGAGGGGGGGGTAATCAGCCCCAGCATTTT. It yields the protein CASRGGGNQPQHF.

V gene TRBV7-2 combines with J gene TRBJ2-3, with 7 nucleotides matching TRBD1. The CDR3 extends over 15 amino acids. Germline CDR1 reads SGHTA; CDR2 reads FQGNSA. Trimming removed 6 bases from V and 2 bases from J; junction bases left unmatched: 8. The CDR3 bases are TGTGCCAGCAGTCCCCGGACAGGATACACAGATACGCAGTATTTT. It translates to CASSPRTGYTDTQYF.

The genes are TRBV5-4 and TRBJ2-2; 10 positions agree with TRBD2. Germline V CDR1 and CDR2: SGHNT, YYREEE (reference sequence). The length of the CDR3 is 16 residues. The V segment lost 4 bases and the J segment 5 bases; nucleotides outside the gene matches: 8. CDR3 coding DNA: TGTGCCAGCAGCGCGTTAGCGGGAGGTGTGACCGGGGAGCTGTTTTTT. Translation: CASSALAGGVTGELFF.

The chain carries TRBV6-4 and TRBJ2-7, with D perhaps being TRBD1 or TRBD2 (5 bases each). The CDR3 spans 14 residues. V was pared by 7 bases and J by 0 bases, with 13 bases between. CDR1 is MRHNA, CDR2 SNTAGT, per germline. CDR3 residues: CASTIRGPSYEQYF. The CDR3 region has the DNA TGTGCCAGCACGATACGGGGACCCTCCTACGAGCAGTACTTC.

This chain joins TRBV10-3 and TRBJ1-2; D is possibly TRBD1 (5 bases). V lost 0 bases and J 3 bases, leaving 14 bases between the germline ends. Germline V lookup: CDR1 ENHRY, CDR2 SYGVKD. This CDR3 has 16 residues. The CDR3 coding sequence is TGTGCCATCAGTGAGTCTCGGCAGGGTGAAGACTATGGCTACACCTTC. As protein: CAISESRQGEDYGYTF.

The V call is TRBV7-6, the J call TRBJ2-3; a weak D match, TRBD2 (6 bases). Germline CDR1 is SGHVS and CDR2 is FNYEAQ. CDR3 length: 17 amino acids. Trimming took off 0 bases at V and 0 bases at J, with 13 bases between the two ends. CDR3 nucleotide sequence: TGTGCCAGCAGCTTAGCCTGGGACGGGGGAAGCACAGATACGCAGTATTTT. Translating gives CASSLAWDGGSTDTQYF.

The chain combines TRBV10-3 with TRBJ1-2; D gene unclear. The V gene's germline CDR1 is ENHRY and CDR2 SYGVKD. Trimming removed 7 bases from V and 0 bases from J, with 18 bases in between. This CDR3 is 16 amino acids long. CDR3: CAIKDPSLPSNYGYTF. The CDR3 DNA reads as TGTGCCATCAAGGATCCCTCGCTCCCCTCTAACTATGGCTACACCTTC.

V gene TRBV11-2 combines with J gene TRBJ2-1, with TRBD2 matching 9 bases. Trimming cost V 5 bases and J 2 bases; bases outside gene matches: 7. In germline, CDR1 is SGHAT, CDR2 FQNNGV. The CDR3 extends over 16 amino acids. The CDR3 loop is CASSTYSGGTYNEQFF. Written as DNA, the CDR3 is TGTGCCAGCAGCACCTATAGCGGGGGCACCTACAATGAGCAGTTCTTC.

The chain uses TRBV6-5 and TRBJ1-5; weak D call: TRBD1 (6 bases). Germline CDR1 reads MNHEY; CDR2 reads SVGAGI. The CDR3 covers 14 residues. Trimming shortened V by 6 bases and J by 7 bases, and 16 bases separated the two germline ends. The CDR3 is CASSRNREHQPQHF. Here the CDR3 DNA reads TGTGCCAGCAGCCGTAACAGGGAACACCAGCCCCAGCATTTT.

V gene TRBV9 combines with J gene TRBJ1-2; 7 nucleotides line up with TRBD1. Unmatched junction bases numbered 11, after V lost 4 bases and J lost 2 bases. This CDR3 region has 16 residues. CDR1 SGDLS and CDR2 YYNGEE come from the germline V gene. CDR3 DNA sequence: TGTGCCAGCAGCTTGGACAGGAGATCATTCAACTATGGCTACACCTTC. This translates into CASSLDRRSFNYGYTF.

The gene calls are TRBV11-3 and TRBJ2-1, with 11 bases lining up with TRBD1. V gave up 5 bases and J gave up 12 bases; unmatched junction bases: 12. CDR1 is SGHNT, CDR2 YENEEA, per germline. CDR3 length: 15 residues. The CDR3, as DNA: TGTGCCAGCAGCCTGTCGGGGACAGGGGGTGGATGGCAGTTCTTC. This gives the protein CASSLSGTGGGWQFF.

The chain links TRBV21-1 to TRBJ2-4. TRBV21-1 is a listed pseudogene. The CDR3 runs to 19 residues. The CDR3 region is CASSTTPGGPDSAKNIQYF. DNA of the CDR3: TGTGCCAGCAGCACCACTCCTGGGGGGCCGGACTCCGCCAAAAACATTCAGTACTTC.

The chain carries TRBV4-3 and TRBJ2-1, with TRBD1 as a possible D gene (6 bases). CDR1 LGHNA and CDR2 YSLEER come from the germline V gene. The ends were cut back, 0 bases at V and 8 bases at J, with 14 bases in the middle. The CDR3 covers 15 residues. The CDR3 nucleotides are TGCGCCAGCAGCCAAGAAGGGGGAAGTGAAGATGAGCAGTTCTTC. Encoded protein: CASSQEGGSEDEQFF.

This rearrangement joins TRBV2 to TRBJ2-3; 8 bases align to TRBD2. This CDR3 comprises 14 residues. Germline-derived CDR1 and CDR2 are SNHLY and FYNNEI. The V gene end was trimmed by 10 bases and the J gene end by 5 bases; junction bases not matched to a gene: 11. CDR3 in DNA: TGTGCCAACGAGAGCGGGAGTCAGGGAGATACGCAGTATTTT. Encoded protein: CANESGSQGDTQYF.

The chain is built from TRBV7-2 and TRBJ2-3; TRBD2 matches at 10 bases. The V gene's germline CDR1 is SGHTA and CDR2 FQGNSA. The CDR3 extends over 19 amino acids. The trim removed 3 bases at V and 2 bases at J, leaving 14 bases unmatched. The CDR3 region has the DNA TGTGCCAGCAGCTTGGTAGGACTAGCGGATTGGGATCTCACAGATACGCAGTATTTT. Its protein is CASSLVGLADWDLTDTQYF. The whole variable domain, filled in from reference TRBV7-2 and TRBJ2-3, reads GAGVSQSPSNKVTEKGKDVELRCDPISGHTALYWYRQSLGQGLEFLIYFQGNSAPDKSGLPSDRFSAERTGGSVSTLTIQRTQQEDSAVYLCASSLVGLADWDLTDTQYFGPGTRLTVL.

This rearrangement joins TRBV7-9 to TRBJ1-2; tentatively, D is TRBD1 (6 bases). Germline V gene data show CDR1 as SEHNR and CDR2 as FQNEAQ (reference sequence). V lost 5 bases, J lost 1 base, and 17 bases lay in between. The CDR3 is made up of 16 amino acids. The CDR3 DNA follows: TGTGCCAGCAGCCCAATTCAGGGGAGTTATAACTATGGCTACACCTTC. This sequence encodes CASSPIQGSYNYGYTF.

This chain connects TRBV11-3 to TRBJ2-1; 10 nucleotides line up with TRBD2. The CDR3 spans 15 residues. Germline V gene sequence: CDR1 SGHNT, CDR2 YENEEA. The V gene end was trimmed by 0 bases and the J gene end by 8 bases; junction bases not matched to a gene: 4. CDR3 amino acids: CASSLDQRGGDEQFF. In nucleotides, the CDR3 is TGTGCCAGCAGCTTAGACCAGCGGGGGGGCGATGAGCAGTTCTTC.

This chain's CDR3 is CASSLEGAGVREQFF. The CDR3 DNA reads TGCGCCAGCAGCTTGGAGGGAGCGGGTGTAAGGGAGCAGTTCTTC. This chain connects TRBV5-1 to TRBJ2-1; D is possibly TRBD2 (6 bases). Germline V gene data show CDR1 as SGHRS and CDR2 as YFSETQ. The CDR3 is 15 residues long. V lost 0 bases and J 10 bases, leaving 17 bases between the germline ends.

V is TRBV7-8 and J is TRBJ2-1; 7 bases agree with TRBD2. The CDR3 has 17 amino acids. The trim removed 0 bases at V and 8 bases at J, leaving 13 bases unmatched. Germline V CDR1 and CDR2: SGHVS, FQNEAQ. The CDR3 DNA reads TGTGCCAGCAGCTTAGCCGGCGGGAGCGGGGTCGGGGATGAGCAGTTCTTC. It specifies CASSLAGGSGVGDEQFF.

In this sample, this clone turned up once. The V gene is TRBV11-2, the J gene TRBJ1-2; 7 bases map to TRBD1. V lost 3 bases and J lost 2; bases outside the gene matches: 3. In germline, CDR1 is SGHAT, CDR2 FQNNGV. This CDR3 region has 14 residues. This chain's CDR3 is CASSLAGGNYGYTF. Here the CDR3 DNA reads TGTGCCAGCAGCTTGGCAGGGGGGAACTATGGCTACACCTTC.

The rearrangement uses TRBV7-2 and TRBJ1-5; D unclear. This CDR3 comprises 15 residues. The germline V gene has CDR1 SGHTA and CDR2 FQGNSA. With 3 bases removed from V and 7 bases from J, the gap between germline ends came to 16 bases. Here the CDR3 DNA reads TGTGCCAGCAGCTTGGATTTGGCCTTGGGGCAGCCCCAGCATTTT. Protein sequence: CASSLDLALGQPQHF.

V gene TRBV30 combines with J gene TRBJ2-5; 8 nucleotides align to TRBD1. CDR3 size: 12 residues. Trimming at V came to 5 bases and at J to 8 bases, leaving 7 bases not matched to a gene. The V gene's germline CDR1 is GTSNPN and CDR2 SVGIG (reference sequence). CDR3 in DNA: TGTGCCTGGGGTCCGGACAGGGTTACCCAGTACTTC. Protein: CAWGPDRVTQYF. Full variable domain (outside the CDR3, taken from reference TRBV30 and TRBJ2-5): SQTIHQWPATLVQPVGSPLSLECTVEGTSNPNLYWYRQAAGRGLQLLFYSVGIGQISSEVPQNLSASRPQDRQFILSSKKLLLSDSGFYLCAWGPDRVTQYFGPGTRLLVL.

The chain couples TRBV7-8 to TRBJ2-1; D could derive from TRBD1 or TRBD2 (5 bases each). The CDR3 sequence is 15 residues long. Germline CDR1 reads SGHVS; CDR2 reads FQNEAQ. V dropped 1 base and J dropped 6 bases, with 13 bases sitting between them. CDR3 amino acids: CASSLVWGSGNEQFF. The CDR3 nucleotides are TGTGCCAGCAGCTTAGTTTGGGGGTCCGGCAATGAGCAGTTCTTC.

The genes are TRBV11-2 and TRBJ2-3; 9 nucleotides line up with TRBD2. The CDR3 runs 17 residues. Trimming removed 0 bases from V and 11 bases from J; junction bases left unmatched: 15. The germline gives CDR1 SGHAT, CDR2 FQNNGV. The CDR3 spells CASSLEAGRASGKVQYF. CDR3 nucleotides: TGTGCCAGCAGCTTAGAGGCGGGAAGGGCTAGCGGGAAGGTGCAGTATTTT.

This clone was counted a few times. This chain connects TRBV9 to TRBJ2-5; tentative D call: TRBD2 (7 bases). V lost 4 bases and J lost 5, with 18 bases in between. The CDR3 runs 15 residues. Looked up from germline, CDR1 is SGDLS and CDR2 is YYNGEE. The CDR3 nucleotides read TGTGCCAGCAGCCCCCATAGGGGGGGGAGCGAGACCCAGTACTTC. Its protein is CASSPHRGGSETQYF.

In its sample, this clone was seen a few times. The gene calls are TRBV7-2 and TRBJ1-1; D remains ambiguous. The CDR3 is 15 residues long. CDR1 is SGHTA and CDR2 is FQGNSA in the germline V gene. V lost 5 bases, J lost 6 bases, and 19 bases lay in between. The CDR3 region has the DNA TGTGCCAGCAGCACCAGGACTCGGACGGTCTCTGAAGCTTTCTTT. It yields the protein CASSTRTRTVSEAFF.